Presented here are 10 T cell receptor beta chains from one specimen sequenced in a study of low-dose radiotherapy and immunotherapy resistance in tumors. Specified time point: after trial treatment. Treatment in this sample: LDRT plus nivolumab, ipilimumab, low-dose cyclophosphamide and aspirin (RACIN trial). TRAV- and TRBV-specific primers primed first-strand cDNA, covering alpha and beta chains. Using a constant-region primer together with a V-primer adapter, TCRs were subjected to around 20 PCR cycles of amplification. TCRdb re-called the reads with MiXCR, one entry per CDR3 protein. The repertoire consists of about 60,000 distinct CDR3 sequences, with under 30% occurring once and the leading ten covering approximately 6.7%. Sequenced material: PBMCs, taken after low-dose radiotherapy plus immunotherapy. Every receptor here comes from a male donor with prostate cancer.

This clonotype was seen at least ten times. As DNA, the CDR3 is TGTGCCAGCAGTTACTCTAGCGGTTTACAAGAGACCCAGTACTTC. Translated, it gives CASSYSSGLQETQYF. The chain carries TRBV6-6 and TRBJ2-5, with a tentative D call TRBD2 (6 bases). This CDR3 comprises 15 residues. V lost 0 bases and J lost 2, with 10 bases in between. The germline V gene encodes CDR1 MNHNY and CDR2 SVGAGI (reference sequence).

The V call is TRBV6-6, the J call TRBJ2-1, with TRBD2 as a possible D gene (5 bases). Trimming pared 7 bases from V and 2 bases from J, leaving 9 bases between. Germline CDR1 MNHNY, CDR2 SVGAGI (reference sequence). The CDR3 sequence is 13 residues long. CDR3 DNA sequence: TGTGCCAGCAAGGTGGGAGCCTACAATGAGCAGTTCTTC. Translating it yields CASKVGAYNEQFF.

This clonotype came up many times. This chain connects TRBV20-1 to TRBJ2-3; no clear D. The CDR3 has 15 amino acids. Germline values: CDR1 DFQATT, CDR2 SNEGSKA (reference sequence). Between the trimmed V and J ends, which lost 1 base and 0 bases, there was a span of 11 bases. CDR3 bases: TGCAGTGCTAGAGTAGGCAGCGCTAGCACAGATACGCAGTATTTT. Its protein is CSARVGSASTDTQYF.

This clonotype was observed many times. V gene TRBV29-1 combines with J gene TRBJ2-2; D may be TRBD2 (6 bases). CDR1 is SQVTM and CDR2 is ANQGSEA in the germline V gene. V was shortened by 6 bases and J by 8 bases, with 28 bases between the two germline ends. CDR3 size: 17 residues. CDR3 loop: CSVRFGGGGPLVGELFF. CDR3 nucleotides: TGCAGCGTGCGGTTTGGGGGAGGTGGCCCCCTTGTGGGGGAGCTGTTTTTT.

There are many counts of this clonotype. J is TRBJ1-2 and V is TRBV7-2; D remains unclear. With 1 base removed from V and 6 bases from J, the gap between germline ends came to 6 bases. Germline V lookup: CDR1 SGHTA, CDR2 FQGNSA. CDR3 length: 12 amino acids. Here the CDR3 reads CASSLGGDGYTF. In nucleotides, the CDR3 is TGTGCCAGCAGCTTAGGTGGGGATGGCTACACCTTC.

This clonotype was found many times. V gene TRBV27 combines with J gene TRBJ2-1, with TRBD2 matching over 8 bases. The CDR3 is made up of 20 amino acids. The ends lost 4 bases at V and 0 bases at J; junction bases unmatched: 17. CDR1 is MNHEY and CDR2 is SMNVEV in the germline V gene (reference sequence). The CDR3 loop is CASSSTVWDSGKSSYNEQFF. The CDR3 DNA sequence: TGTGCCAGCAGTTCAACGGTGTGGGATAGCGGGAAGAGCTCCTACAATGAGCAGTTCTTC.

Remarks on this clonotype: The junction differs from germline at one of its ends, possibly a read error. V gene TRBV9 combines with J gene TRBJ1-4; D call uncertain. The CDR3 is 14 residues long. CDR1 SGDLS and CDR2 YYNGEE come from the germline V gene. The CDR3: CASSAGVSNEKLLF. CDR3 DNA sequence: TGTGCCAGCAGCGCAGGAGTGAGTAATGAAAAACTGCTTTTT.

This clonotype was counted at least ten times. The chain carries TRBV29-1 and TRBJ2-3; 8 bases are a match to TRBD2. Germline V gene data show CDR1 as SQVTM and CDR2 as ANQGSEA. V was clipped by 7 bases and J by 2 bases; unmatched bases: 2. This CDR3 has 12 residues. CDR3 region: CSATSDTDTQYF. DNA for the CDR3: TGCAGCGCGACTAGCGACACAGATACGCAGTATTTT.

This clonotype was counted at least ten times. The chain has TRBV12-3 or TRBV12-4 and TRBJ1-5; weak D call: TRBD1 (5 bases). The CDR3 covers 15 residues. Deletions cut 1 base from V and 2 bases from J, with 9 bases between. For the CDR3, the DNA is TGTGCCAGCAGTTTAGGTGGGGGAGGCAATCAGCCCCAGCATTTT. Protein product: CASSLGGGGNQPQHF.

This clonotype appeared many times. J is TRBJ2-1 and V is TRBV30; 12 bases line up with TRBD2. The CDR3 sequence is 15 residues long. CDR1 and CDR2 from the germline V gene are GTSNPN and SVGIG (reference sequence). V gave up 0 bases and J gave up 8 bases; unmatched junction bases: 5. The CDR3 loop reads CAWSVRTSGAHEQFF. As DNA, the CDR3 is TGTGCCTGGAGTGTACGGACTAGCGGGGCCCATGAGCAGTTCTTC.